The rows below give T cell receptor beta chains drawn from one sample of a study of human T cells and chemical hapten exposure. Using its own MiXCR run on the RACE reads, TCRdb lists one record per CDR3 protein. Among some 94,000 distinct CDR3 sequences listed, roughly 12% were seen once. The material was whole blood, obtained in connection with sensitization to the hapten diphenylcyclopropenone (DPC). The receptors stem from a woman aged 40 to 50 with alopecia areata. Some clones in this sample may be carry-over from other donors' samples. Each CDR3 is given with its conserved first and last residue. A D gene is named only where the DNA matches it firmly. Some rows mark clone size as missing; the rest say once, few, many or name a class of expanded clone.

CDR3aa: CASSNLGASYNEQFF; CDR3nt: TGTGCCAGCAGTAACCTAGGGGCATCCTACAATGAGCAGTTCTTC; j_gene: TRBJ2-1; d_gene: .; len: 15; v_gene: TRBV6-4; abundance: few
CDR3aa: CASSHVMRTKTGGNSPLHF; CDR3nt: TGCGCCAGCAGCCATGTTATGAGAACAAAGACAGGGGGAAATTCACCCCTCCACTTT; j_gene: TRBJ1-6; d_gene: TRBD1; len: 19; v_gene: TRBV4-3; abundance: few
CDR3aa: CASSGDQPQHF; CDR3nt: TGTGCCAGCAGTGGGGATCAGCCCCAGCATTTT; j_gene: TRBJ1-5; d_gene: .; len: 11; v_gene: TRBV6-1; abundance: few
CDR3aa: CASSLDGTLDQPQHF; CDR3nt: TGTGCCAGCAGCTTAGATGGGACACTCGATCAGCCCCAGCATTTT; j_gene: TRBJ1-5; d_gene: .; len: 15; v_gene: TRBV7-9; abundance: .
CDR3aa: CASSYSLAGGVEQFF; CDR3nt: TGTGCCAGCAGTTACTCTCTAGCGGGAGGGGTTGAGCAGTTCTTC; j_gene: TRBJ2-1; d_gene: TRBD2; len: 15; v_gene: TRBV6-2/TRBV6-3; abundance: .
CDR3aa: CASSLKIDYGYTF; CDR3nt: TGTGCCAGCAGTTTAAAGATTGACTATGGCTACACCTTC; j_gene: TRBJ1-2; d_gene: .; len: 13; v_gene: TRBV27; abundance: .
CDR3aa: CSARAQGKYTEAFF; CDR3nt: TGCAGTGCTAGAGCTCAGGGGAAGTACACTGAAGCTTTCTTT; j_gene: TRBJ1-1; d_gene: .; len: 14; v_gene: TRBV20-1; abundance: many
CDR3aa: CASSGTATQYF; CDR3nt: TGTGCCAGCAGTGGGACGGCTACGCAGTATTTT; j_gene: TRBJ2-3; d_gene: .; len: 11; v_gene: TRBV28; abundance: .
CDR3aa: CASSEGGGYGYTF; CDR3nt: TGTGCCAGCAGTGAAGGAGGAGGGTATGGCTACACCTTC; j_gene: TRBJ1-2; d_gene: .; len: 13; v_gene: TRBV2; abundance: few
CDR3aa: CASSPPRLAGGKTSTDTQYF; CDR3nt: TGTGCCAGCAGCCCCCCGAGACTAGCGGGAGGAAAAACTAGCACAGATACGCAGTATTTT; j_gene: TRBJ2-3; d_gene: TRBD2; len: 20; v_gene: TRBV7-9; abundance: .
CDR3aa: CASSSQGTRGYNEQFF; CDR3nt: TGTGCCAGCAGCTCTCAGGGGACACGGGGCTACAATGAGCAGTTCTTC; j_gene: TRBJ2-1; d_gene: .; len: 16; v_gene: TRBV7-2; abundance: .
CDR3aa: CASSLVGSPAEAFF; CDR3nt: TGTGCCAGCAGCTTAGTAGGATCTCCCGCTGAAGCTTTCTTT; j_gene: TRBJ1-1; d_gene: .; len: 14; v_gene: TRBV7-6; abundance: few
CDR3aa: CASSLQASGIYEQYF; CDR3nt: TGTGCCAGCAGTTTACAGGCTAGCGGGATATACGAGCAGTACTTC; j_gene: TRBJ2-7; d_gene: TRBD2; len: 15; v_gene: TRBV27; abundance: few
CDR3aa: CASSPWTSGMITKDTQYF; CDR3nt: TGTGCCAGCAGTCCGTGGACTAGCGGGATGATAACGAAAGATACGCAGTATTTT; j_gene: TRBJ2-3; d_gene: TRBD2; len: 18; v_gene: TRBV12-3/TRBV12-4; abundance: many
CDR3aa: CAWSRGNSNQPQHF; CDR3nt: TGTGCCTGGAGTAGGGGAAATAGCAATCAGCCCCAGCATTTT; j_gene: TRBJ1-5; d_gene: .; len: 14; v_gene: TRBV30; abundance: many
CDR3aa: CATDTSGYNEQFF; CDR3nt: TGTGCGACCGACACTAGCGGCTACAATGAGCAGTTCTTC; j_gene: TRBJ2-1; d_gene: TRBD2; len: 13; v_gene: TRBV28; abundance: .
CDR3aa: CSVGGRSTDTQYF; CDR3nt: TGCAGCGTTGGCGGGAGGAGCACAGATACGCAGTATTTT; j_gene: TRBJ2-3; d_gene: TRBD2; len: 13; v_gene: TRBV29-1; abundance: many
CDR3aa: CASSYSKGAGLSDSPLHF; CDR3nt: TGTGCCAGCAGTTACTCTAAAGGGGCAGGACTAAGTGATTCACCCCTCCACTTT; j_gene: TRBJ1-6; d_gene: .; len: 18; v_gene: TRBV6-5; abundance: .
CDR3aa: CSVYYTDTQYF; CDR3nt: TGCAGCGTTTACTACACAGATACGCAGTATTTT; j_gene: TRBJ2-3; d_gene: .; len: 11; v_gene: TRBV29-1; abundance: .
CDR3aa: CASSRLGETSGPYEQYF; CDR3nt: TGCGCCAGCAGCCGCCTCGGAGAAACTAGCGGGCCCTACGAGCAGTACTTC; j_gene: TRBJ2-7; d_gene: TRBD2; len: 17; v_gene: TRBV4-1; abundance: .
CDR3aa: CASSYTGLSNQPQHF; CDR3nt: TGTGCCAGCAGTTATACAGGGCTTAGCAATCAGCCCCAGCATTTT; j_gene: TRBJ1-5; d_gene: .; len: 15; v_gene: TRBV6-2/TRBV6-3; abundance: few
CDR3aa: CASSLVWRGQGEQYF; CDR3nt: TGTGCCAGCAGCTTAGTATGGCGGGGACAAGGCGAGCAGTACTTC; j_gene: TRBJ2-7; d_gene: .; len: 15; v_gene: TRBV11-2; abundance: few
CDR3aa: CASSLIGQGTYEQYF; CDR3nt: TGTGCCAGCAGCCTAATCGGGCAGGGTACCTACGAGCAGTACTTC; j_gene: TRBJ2-7; d_gene: .; len: 15; v_gene: TRBV7-2; abundance: .
CDR3aa: CASKPDRGRTQYF; CDR3nt: TGTGCCAGCAAACCGGACAGGGGACGTACGCAGTATTTT; j_gene: TRBJ2-3; d_gene: TRBD1; len: 13; v_gene: TRBV6-5; abundance: .
CDR3aa: CATTLDRGGFNQPQHF; CDR3nt: TGTGCCACCACCCTTGACAGGGGAGGTTTCAATCAGCCCCAGCATTTT; j_gene: TRBJ1-5; d_gene: TRBD1; len: 16; v_gene: TRBV24-1; abundance: many
CDR3aa: CASSLGLATFTDTQYF; CDR3nt: TGTGCCAGCAGCTTGGGACTAGCGACCTTCACAGATACGCAGTATTTT; j_gene: TRBJ2-3; d_gene: TRBD2; len: 16; v_gene: TRBV7-9; abundance: .
CDR3aa: CASVGGDRGPNTEAFF; CDR3nt: TGTGCCAGCGTCGGGGGAGACAGGGGGCCGAACACTGAAGCTTTCTTT; j_gene: TRBJ1-1; d_gene: TRBD1; len: 16; v_gene: TRBV28; abundance: few
CDR3aa: CASSFKDPTDTQYF; CDR3nt: TGTGCCAGCAGTTTTAAGGACCCGACAGATACGCAGTATTTT; j_gene: TRBJ2-3; d_gene: .; len: 14; v_gene: TRBV12-3/TRBV12-4; abundance: .
CDR3aa: CAISQGTQPQHF; CDR3nt: TGTGCCATCAGCCAGGGAACGCAGCCCCAGCATTTT; j_gene: TRBJ1-5; d_gene: .; len: 12; v_gene: TRBV10-3; abundance: .
CDR3aa: CASSLVGGVNTEAFF; CDR3nt: TGTGCCAGCAGTTTAGTCGGGGGGGTGAACACTGAAGCTTTCTTT; j_gene: TRBJ1-1; d_gene: .; len: 15; v_gene: TRBV12-3/TRBV12-4; abundance: .
CDR3aa: CASRGRGELFF; CDR3nt: TGTGCCAGCAGGGGACGCGGGGAGCTGTTTTTT; j_gene: TRBJ2-2; d_gene: .; len: 11; v_gene: TRBV12-3/TRBV12-4; abundance: .
CDR3aa: CASSRAQARGAYEQYF; CDR3nt: TGTGCCAGCAGCCGGGCCCAGGCGCGGGGAGCCTACGAGCAGTACTTC; j_gene: TRBJ2-7; d_gene: .; len: 16; v_gene: TRBV4-2; abundance: .
CDR3aa: CATSEASGRIDTQYF; CDR3nt: TGTGCCACCAGTGAGGCTAGCGGGAGGATTGATACGCAGTATTTT; j_gene: TRBJ2-3; d_gene: TRBD2; len: 15; v_gene: TRBV24-1; abundance: .
CDR3aa: CASRALNQPQHF; CDR3nt: TGTGCCAGCAGGGCCCTCAATCAGCCCCAGCATTTT; j_gene: TRBJ1-5; d_gene: .; len: 12; v_gene: TRBV12-3/TRBV12-4; abundance: .
CDR3aa: CSVEMTGLGEQFF; CDR3nt: TGCAGCGTCGAAATGACAGGGCTGGGCGAGCAGTTCTTC; j_gene: TRBJ2-1; d_gene: TRBD1; len: 13; v_gene: TRBV29-1; abundance: .
CDR3aa: CASSIDVVAEAFF; CDR3nt: TGTGCCAGTAGTATAGATGTGGTGGCTGAAGCTTTCTTT; j_gene: TRBJ1-1; d_gene: .; len: 13; v_gene: TRBV19; abundance: .
CDR3aa: CASSYLQGTGYTF; CDR3nt: TGCGCCAGCAGCTACTTACAGGGGACTGGCTACACCTTC; j_gene: TRBJ1-2; d_gene: TRBD1; len: 13; v_gene: TRBV5-1; abundance: many
CDR3aa: CSARTGEAEQYF; CDR3nt: TGCAGCGCACGGACAGGGGAGGCCGAGCAGTACTTC; j_gene: TRBJ2-7; d_gene: TRBD1; len: 12; v_gene: TRBV29-1; abundance: few
CDR3aa: CASSDTGTSPYEQYF; CDR3nt: TGTGCCAGCAGCGACACCGGGACAAGCCCCTACGAGCAGTACTTC; j_gene: TRBJ2-7; d_gene: .; len: 15; v_gene: TRBV6-2/TRBV6-3; abundance: few
CDR3aa: CASSPLSISGSVGETQYF; CDR3nt: TGTGCCAGCTCACCACTATCCATTAGCGGGAGTGTTGGAGAGACCCAGTACTTC; j_gene: TRBJ2-5; d_gene: TRBD2; len: 18; v_gene: TRBV18; abundance: few
CDR3aa: CAISESVGFSSYEQYF; CDR3nt: TGTGCCATCAGTGAGTCGGTGGGGTTTTCCTCCTACGAGCAGTACTTC; j_gene: TRBJ2-7; d_gene: .; len: 16; v_gene: TRBV10-3; abundance: .
CDR3aa: CASSQASNEQFF; CDR3nt: TGTGCCAGCAGCCAAGCTAGCAATGAGCAGTTCTTC; j_gene: TRBJ2-1; d_gene: .; len: 12; v_gene: TRBV3-1; abundance: .
CDR3aa: CASSPQTGDTEAFF; CDR3nt: TGTGCCAGCTCACCCCAGACAGGGGACACTGAAGCTTTCTTT; j_gene: TRBJ1-1; d_gene: TRBD1; len: 14; v_gene: TRBV18; abundance: .
CDR3aa: CASSLQGTDTQYF; CDR3nt: TGTGCCAGTAGTCTGCAGGGCACAGATACGCAGTATTTT; j_gene: TRBJ2-3; d_gene: .; len: 13; v_gene: TRBV19; abundance: few
CDR3aa: CATLRRASGLSSYNEQFF; CDR3nt: TGTGCCACCCTCAGACGGGCTAGCGGGTTGAGCTCCTACAATGAGCAGTTCTTC; j_gene: TRBJ2-1; d_gene: TRBD2; len: 18; v_gene: TRBV6-2/TRBV6-3; abundance: .
CDR3aa: CASSEYGRGSTGELFF; CDR3nt: TGTGCCAGCAGTGAATATGGGCGCGGGAGCACCGGGGAGCTGTTTTTT; j_gene: TRBJ2-2; d_gene: TRBD2; len: 16; v_gene: TRBV25-1; abundance: many
CDR3aa: CASSQGVAANEQFF; CDR3nt: TGCGCCAGCAGCCAAGGGGTAGCGGCCAATGAGCAGTTCTTC; j_gene: TRBJ2-1; d_gene: .; len: 14; v_gene: TRBV4-3; abundance: many
CDR3aa: CASSWTTVGEQYF; CDR3nt: TGTGCCAGCAGTTGGACTACCGTCGGGGAGCAGTACTTC; j_gene: TRBJ2-7; d_gene: .; len: 13; v_gene: TRBV7-9; abundance: .
CDR3aa: CASSGGIQPQHF; CDR3nt: TGTGCCAGCAGTGGGGGCATTCAGCCCCAGCATTTT; j_gene: TRBJ1-5; d_gene: .; len: 12; v_gene: TRBV28; abundance: .
CDR3aa: CASSFEGTGGYSNQPQHF; CDR3nt: TGTGCCAGCAGTTTTGAGGGGACAGGGGGCTATAGCAATCAGCCCCAGCATTTT; j_gene: TRBJ1-5; d_gene: TRBD1; len: 18; v_gene: TRBV12-3/TRBV12-4; abundance: .
CDR3aa: CSARDTGLGLGELFF; CDR3nt: TGCAGTGCTAGAGATACGGGACTGGGGTTAGGGGAGCTGTTTTTT; j_gene: TRBJ2-2; d_gene: .; len: 15; v_gene: TRBV20-1; abundance: .
CDR3aa: CASSIGRSRETQYF; CDR3nt: TGTGCCAGTAGTATCGGCCGTTCGCGGGAGACCCAGTACTTC; j_gene: TRBJ2-5; d_gene: .; len: 14; v_gene: TRBV19; abundance: few
CDR3aa: CAITQRSGTDTQYF; CDR3nt: TGTGCCATCACTCAGCGTAGCGGCACAGATACGCAGTATTTT; j_gene: TRBJ2-3; d_gene: .; len: 14; v_gene: TRBV10-3; abundance: .
CDR3aa: CASGRDRVAGANVLTF; CDR3nt: TGTGCCAGCGGCCGGGACAGGGTCGCCGGGGCCAACGTCCTGACTTTC; j_gene: TRBJ2-6; d_gene: TRBD1; len: 16; v_gene: TRBV11-2; abundance: many
CDR3aa: CASSRGQANTGELFF; CDR3nt: TGTGCCAGCAGCAGGGGACAAGCGAACACCGGGGAGCTGTTTTTT; j_gene: TRBJ2-2; d_gene: .; len: 15; v_gene: TRBV7-9; abundance: many